Below are 17 T cell receptor beta chains sequenced from a single sample in a study of blood T cells in healthy people across ages. Alongside a J-beta primer mix, a sample-barcoded 5' primer served in a second PCR lasting about 7 to 11 cycles. Each CDR3 protein gets one entry after TCRdb re-called the 5' RACE reads with MiXCR. The sample carries under 2 million distinct CDR3 sequences, roughly 32% recorded once. Material for sequencing was blood. The receptors were sampled from a woman younger than 45 in good health.

This rearrangement joins TRBV5-1 to TRBJ2-5; 13 bases line up with TRBD2. This CDR3 is built from 17 residues. V was pared by 0 bases and J by 5 bases, with 7 bases of the junction left unmatched. The germline CDR1 and CDR2 sequences are SGHRS and YFSETQ. The CDR3, as DNA: TGCGCCAGCAGCTTGGTGGGGACTAGCGGGACGGCGGAGACCCAGTACTTC. It translates to CASSLVGTSGTAETQYF.

This clonotype was seen at least ten times. The chain has TRBV29-1 and TRBJ2-1; D call uncertain. Germline CDR1 and CDR2: SQVTM and ANQGSEA. The V and J ends lost 7 bases and 7 bases respectively, with 14 bases between them. CDR3 size: 12 residues. The CDR3 region has the DNA TGCAGCGGGACCTCAGTAGGGAATGAGCAGTTCTTC. This sequence encodes CSGTSVGNEQFF.

In its sample, this clonotype was seen many times. The chain combines TRBV7-9 with TRBJ1-5; D may be TRBD1 (5 bases). This CDR3 contains 13 residues. The ends were cut back, 4 bases at V and 5 bases at J, with 9 bases in the middle. Germline CDR1 is SEHNR and CDR2 is FQNEAQ (reference sequence). CDR3 nucleotide sequence: TGTGCCAGCAGCTCCGCACAGGATCAGCCCCAGCATTTT. Its translation: CASSSAQDQPQHF. The full variable domain, rest sourced from reference TRBV7-9 and TRBJ1-5, is DTGVSQNPRHKITKRGQNVTFRCDPISEHNRLYWYRQTLGQGPEFLTYFQNEAQLEKSRLLSDRFSAERPKGSFSTLEIQRTEQGDSAMYLCASSSAQDQPQHFGDGTRLSIL.

The CDR3 nucleotides are TGTGCCAGCAGCCAAGTAAGGATGACAGGGGGAAACTACAATGAGCAGTTCTTC. Translated: CASSQVRMTGGNYNEQFF. The chain links TRBV3-1 to TRBJ2-1; 9 bases fit TRBD1. V gave up 1 base and J gave up 3 bases; unmatched junction bases: 10. Germline CDR1 is LGHDT and CDR2 is YNNKEL (reference sequence). This CDR3 contains 18 residues.

The chain carries TRBV12-5 and TRBJ1-1, with D maybe TRBD1 (6 bases). Looked up from germline, CDR1 is LGHNT and CDR2 is FRNRAP. This CDR3 is 13 amino acids long. V was pared by 6 bases and J by 1 base, with 9 bases between. The CDR3 DNA reads TGTGCTAGTGGCGTACAGGGGAACACTGAAGCTTTCTTT. Translating gives CASGVQGNTEAFF.

V is TRBV7-8 and J is TRBJ2-7, with D possibly matching TRBD2 (6 bases). This CDR3 is 15 amino acids long. Trimming removed 1 base at V and 11 bases at J, with 21 bases between. CDR1 is SGHVS, CDR2 FQNEAQ, per germline. CDR3: CASSLGGTPQPPEYF. The CDR3 nucleotides are TGTGCCAGCAGCTTAGGTGGGACTCCCCAGCCACCAGAGTACTTC.

The V and J genes are TRBV29-1 and TRBJ2-2; possible D gene TRBD2, 6 bases. CDR1 and CDR2 from the germline V gene are SQVTM and ANQGSEA. The V and J ends lost 6 bases and 3 bases respectively, with 8 bases between them. This CDR3 comprises 12 residues. The CDR3 sequence: CSVAGDTGELFF. Written as DNA, the CDR3 is TGCAGCGTAGCGGGTGACACCGGGGAGCTGTTTTTT.

This sequence joins TRBV29-1 and TRBJ1-4, with a tentative D call TRBD1 (6 bases). The CDR3 totals 14 residues. Trimming pared 7 bases from V and 5 bases from J, leaving 17 bases between. Germline V CDR1 and CDR2: SQVTM, ANQGSEA. CDR3 residues: CSASGGGLNEKLFF. DNA of the CDR3: TGCAGCGCGAGTGGGGGGGGCCTGAATGAAAAACTGTTTTTT.

The chain carries TRBV10-3 and TRBJ2-5; D unresolved. Germline lookup yields CDR1 ENHRY and CDR2 SYGVKD. The CDR3 is 16 amino acids. With 4 bases removed from V and 5 bases from J, the gap between germline ends came to 20 bases. In DNA, the CDR3 is TGTGCCATCAGTGCCGGAGTTGGTCAATTGGTGGAGACCCAGTACTTC. Its protein is CAISAGVGQLVETQYF.

The chain joins TRBV7-6 to TRBJ1-1; D remains ambiguous. Germline V gives CDR1 SGHVS, CDR2 FNYEAQ. The V gene lost 2 bases and the J gene lost 5 bases, with 12 bases spanning the gap. The CDR3 sequence is 14 residues long. CDR3 coding DNA: TGTGCCAGCAGCTTATCCCCGGTCAGGACTGAAGCTTTCTTT. The encoded protein is CASSLSPVRTEAFF.

J is TRBJ2-7 and V is TRBV15, with TRBD1 identical over 7 bases. Trimming removed 5 bases from V and 0 bases from J; junction bases left unmatched: 4. This CDR3 is built from 14 residues. CDR1 is LNHNV, CDR2 YYDKDF, per germline (reference sequence). DNA of the CDR3: TGTGCCACCAGCTTCTGGGACAGCTCCTACGAGCAGTACTTC. Encoded protein: CATSFWDSSYEQYF.

This clonotype showed up just a few times. J is TRBJ1-1 and V is TRBV6-5; 7 bases map to TRBD1. V lost 5 bases, J lost 1 base, and 7 bases stayed unmatched. Germline lookup yields CDR1 MNHEY and CDR2 SVGAGI. The CDR3 has 15 residues. The CDR3 sequence: CASSNRQGGNTEAFF. The CDR3 bases are TGTGCCAGCAGTAACCGACAGGGTGGGAACACTGAAGCTTTCTTT.

This clonotype was observed a handful of times. The rearrangement links TRBV9 to TRBJ1-5; weak D call: TRBD1 (5 bases). V lost 3 bases, J lost 2 bases, and 9 bases lay in between. CDR3 length equals 14 residues. Germline V gene data show CDR1 as SGDLS and CDR2 as YYNGEE. The CDR3 bases are TGTGCCAGCAGCGAGGGGATCGGCAATCAGCCCCAGCATTTT. This sequence encodes CASSEGIGNQPQHF.

This rearrangement joins TRBV2 to TRBJ2-7, with 7 bases aligning to TRBD1. Germline V gene sequence: CDR1 SNHLY, CDR2 FYNNEI. Unmatched junction bases numbered 8, after V lost 6 bases and J lost 3 bases. This CDR3 spans 14 amino acids. CDR3 sequence reads: CASRNLGGNYEQYF. CDR3 DNA sequence: TGTGCCAGCAGGAATTTAGGGGGCAACTACGAGCAGTACTTC.

About this clonotype: A junction end diverges from the germline sequence, so it may reflect a read error. This chain uses TRBV20-1 with TRBJ1-2, with unresolved D. The CDR3 has 13 residues. Germline CDR1 is DFQATT and CDR2 is SNEGSKA (reference sequence). CDR3 coding DNA: TGCAGTGCCCCAGGACCGTCTAACTATAGCTACACCTTC. It is translated as CSAPGPSNYSYTF.

This clonotype came up a few times. V and J are TRBV18 and TRBJ1-2; TRBD1 is a possible D gene (5 bases). The CDR3 consists of 16 residues. The germline V and J ends were trimmed by 6 bases and 2 bases, with 19 bases remaining between them. Germline V gene sequence: CDR1 KGHSH, CDR2 LQKENI. The CDR3 sequence: CASSQGWTSLNYGYTF. The CDR3 DNA reads as TGTGCCAGCTCCCAGGGTTGGACAAGTCTCAACTATGGCTACACCTTC.

This clonotype appeared a few times. The gene calls are TRBV20-1 and TRBJ1-2; 9 nucleotides line up with TRBD1. V shed 6 bases and J 8 bases; nucleotides not matched to a gene: 10. Germline V gives CDR1 DFQATT, CDR2 SNEGSKA (reference sequence). The CDR3 extends over 13 amino acids. The CDR3 DNA follows: TGCAGTGCCTCGGGACAGGGATCTCTCGGCTACACCTTC. Protein sequence: CSASGQGSLGYTF.